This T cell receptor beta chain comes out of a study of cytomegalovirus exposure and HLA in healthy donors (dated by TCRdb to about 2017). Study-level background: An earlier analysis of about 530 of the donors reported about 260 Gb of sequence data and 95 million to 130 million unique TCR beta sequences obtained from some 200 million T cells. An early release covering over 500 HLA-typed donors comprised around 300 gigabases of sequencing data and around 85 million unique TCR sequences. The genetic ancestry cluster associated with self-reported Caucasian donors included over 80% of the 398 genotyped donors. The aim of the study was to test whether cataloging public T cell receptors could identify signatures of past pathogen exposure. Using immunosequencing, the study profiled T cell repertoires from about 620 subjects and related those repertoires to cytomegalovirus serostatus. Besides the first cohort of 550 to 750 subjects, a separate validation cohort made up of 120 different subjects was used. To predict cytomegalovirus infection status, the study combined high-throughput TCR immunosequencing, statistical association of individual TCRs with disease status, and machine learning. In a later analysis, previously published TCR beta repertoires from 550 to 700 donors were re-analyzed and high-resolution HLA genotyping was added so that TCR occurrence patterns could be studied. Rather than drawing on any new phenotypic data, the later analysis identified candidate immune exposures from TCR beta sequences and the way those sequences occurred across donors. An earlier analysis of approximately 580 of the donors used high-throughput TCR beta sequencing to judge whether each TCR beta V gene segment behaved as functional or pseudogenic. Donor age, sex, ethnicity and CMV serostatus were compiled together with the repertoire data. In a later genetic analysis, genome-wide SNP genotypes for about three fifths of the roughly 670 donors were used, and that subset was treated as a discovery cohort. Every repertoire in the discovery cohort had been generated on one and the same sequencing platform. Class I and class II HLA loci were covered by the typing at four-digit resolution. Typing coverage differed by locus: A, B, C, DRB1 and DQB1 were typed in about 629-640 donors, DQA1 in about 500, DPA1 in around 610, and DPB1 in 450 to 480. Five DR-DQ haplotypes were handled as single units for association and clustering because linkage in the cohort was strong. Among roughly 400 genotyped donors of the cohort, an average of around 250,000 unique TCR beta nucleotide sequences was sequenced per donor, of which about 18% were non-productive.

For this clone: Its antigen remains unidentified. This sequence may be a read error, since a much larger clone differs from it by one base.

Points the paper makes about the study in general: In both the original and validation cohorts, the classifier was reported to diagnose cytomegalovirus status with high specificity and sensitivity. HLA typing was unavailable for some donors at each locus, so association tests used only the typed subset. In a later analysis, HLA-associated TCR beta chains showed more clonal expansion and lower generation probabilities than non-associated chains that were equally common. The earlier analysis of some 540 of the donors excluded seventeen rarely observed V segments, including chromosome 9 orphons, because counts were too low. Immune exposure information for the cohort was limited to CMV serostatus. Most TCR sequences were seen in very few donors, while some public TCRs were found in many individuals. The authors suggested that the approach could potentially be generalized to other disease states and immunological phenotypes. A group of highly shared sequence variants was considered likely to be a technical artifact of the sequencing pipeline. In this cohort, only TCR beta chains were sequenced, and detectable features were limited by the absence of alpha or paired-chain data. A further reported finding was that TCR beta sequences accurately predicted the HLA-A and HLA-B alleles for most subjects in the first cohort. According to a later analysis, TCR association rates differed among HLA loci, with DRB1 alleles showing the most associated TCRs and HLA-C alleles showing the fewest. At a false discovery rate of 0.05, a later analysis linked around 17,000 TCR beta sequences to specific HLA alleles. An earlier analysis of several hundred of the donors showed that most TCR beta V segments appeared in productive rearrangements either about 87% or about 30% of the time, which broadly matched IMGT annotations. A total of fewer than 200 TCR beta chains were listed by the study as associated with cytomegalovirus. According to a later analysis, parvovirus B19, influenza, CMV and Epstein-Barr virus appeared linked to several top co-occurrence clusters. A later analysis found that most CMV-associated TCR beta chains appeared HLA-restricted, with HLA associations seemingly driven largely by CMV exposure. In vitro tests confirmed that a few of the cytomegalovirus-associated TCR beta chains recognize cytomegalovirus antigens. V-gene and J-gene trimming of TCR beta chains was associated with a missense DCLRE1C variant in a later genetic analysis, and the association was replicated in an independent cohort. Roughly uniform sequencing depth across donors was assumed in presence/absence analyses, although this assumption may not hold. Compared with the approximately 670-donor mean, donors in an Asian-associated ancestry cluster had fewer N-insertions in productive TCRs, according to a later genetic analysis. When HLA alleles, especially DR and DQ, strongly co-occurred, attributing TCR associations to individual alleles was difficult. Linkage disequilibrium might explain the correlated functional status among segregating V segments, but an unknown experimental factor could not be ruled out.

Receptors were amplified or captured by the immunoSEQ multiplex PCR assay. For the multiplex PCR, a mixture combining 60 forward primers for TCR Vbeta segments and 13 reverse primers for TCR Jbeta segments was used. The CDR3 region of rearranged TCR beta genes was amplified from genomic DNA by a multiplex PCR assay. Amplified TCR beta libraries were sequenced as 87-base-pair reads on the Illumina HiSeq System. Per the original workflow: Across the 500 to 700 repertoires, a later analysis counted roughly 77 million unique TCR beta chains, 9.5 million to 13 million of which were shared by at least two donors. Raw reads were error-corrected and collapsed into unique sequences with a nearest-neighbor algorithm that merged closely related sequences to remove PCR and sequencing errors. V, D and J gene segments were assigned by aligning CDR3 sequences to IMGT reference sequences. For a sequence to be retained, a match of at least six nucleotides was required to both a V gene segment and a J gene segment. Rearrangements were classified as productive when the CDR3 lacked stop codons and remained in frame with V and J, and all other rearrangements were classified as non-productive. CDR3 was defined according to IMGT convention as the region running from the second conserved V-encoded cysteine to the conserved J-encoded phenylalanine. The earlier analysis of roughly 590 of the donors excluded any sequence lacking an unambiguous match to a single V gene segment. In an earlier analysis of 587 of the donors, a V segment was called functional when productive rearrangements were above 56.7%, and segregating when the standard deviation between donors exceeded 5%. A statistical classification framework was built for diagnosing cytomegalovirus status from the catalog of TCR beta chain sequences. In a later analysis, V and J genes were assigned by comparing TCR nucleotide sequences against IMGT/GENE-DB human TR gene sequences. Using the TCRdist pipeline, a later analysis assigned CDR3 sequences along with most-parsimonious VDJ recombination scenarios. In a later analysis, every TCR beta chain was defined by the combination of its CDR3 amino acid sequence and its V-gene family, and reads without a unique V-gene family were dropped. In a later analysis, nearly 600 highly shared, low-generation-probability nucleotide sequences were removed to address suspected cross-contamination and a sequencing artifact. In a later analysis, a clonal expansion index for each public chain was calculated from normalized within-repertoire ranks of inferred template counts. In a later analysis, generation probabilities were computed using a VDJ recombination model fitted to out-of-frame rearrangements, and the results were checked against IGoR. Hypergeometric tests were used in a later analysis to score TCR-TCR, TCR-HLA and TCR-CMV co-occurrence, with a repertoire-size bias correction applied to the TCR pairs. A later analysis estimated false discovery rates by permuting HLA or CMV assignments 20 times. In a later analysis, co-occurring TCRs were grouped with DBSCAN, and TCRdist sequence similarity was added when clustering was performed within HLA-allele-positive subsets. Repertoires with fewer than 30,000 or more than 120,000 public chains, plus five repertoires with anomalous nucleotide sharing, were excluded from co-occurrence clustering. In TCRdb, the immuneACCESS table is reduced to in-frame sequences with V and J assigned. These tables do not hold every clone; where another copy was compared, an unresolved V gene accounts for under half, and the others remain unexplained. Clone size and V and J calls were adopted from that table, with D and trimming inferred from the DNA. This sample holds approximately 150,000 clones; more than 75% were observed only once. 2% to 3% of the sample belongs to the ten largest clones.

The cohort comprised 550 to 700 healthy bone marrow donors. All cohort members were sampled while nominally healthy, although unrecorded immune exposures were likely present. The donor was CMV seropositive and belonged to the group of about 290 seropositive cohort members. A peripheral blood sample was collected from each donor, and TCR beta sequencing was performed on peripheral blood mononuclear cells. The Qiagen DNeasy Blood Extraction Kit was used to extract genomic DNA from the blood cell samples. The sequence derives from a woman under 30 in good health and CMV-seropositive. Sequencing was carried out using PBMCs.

The CDR3 corresponds to CASSYSGGSYNEQFF. In nucleotides, the sequence is TGTGCCAGCAGTTACTCAGGGGGCTCCTACAATGAGCAGTTCTTC. The rearrangement combines TRBV6-5 with TRBJ2-1; TRBD1 is a possible D gene, resting on 6 matching bases. V loses 0 bases, J loses 0 bases, and the germline ends lie 6 bases apart. Taken from cysteine to phenylalanine, the CDR3 has 15 residues. Only the CDR3 DNA stays, 45 bases, in frame from base 1. Sequences MNHEY (CDR1) and SVGAGI (CDR2) are obtained from the germline V gene.